This TCR beta chain was obtained from a study of Ad26.COV2.S vaccination and SARS-CoV-2 variants. Using immunoSEQ multiplex PCR, the repertoire was profiled, and TCRdb retains in-frame clones only, with some absent. The repertoire has 350,000 to 450,000 clones, around 92% of them found once; the top ten carry around 1.8%. Germline CDR1 WNHNN, CDR2 SYGVQD (reference sequence). The CDR3 is 16 residues long. V shed 4 bases, J shed 2 bases, and the junction held 9 bases outside the gene matches. As for treatment: some 19 received Ad26.COV2.S at low or high dose, single or two shots; a few received placebo; per-sample allocation not given. Collection of the samples took place on day 63 after the first injection of vaccine or placebo.

The genes are TRBV10-1 and TRBJ2-3; 7 nucleotides align to TRBD2. The TCR originated in a person between 18 and 65 years old who received the Ad26.COV2.S COVID-19 vaccine or a placebo. The sample was peripheral blood, taken in a trial of Ad26.COV2.S vaccine versus placebo. The CDR3 DNA is TGCGCCAGCAGTGGCCAGCGGGGTGGCGCCACAGATACGCAGTATTTT. This sequence encodes CASSGQRGGATDTQYF.